This T cell receptor beta chain came from a study of vaccination effects on CD4 cells after COVID-19. Study results and caveats: Early post-infection timepoints were missing from the study, which also had few convalescent patients.

The CDR3 spans 15 residues. V lost 4 bases, J lost 12 bases, and 13 bases stayed unmatched. Looked up from germline, CDR1 is MNHEY and CDR2 is SMNVEV (reference sequence). Subsequent to a culture period of around eleven days, CD4+ T cells were isolated. Vaccinees lacked prior SARS-CoV-2 infection and tested negative for nucleocapsid antibodies. This clone has just a few counts. The antigen remains undetermined. Sequencing used immunoSEQ multiplex PCR; TCRdb keeps in-frame clones, though not all of them. The data show about 74,000 clones, about 74% seen once. The chain has TRBV27 and TRBJ2-3, with 10 positions matching TRBD2. Source: CD4+ T cells from PBMCs cultured without peptide, taken before COVID-19 vaccination. The source of this sequence is a human donor who received a COVID-19 vaccine. The CDR3 loop reads CASSSWTSGGPPQYF. In DNA, the CDR3 is TGTGCCAGCAGTTCCTGGACTAGCGGCGGACCCCCACAGTATTTT.